This TCR beta chain stems from a study of T-cell reconstitution after alpha-beta-depleted transplantation in children. Preparation of the TCRbeta library involved a method that used unique molecular identifiers. Via MiXCR, TCRdb re-called the PCR reads, giving one row per CDR3 protein. The table has about 900,000 distinct CDR3 sequences, 25% to 35% seen once. Findings and caveats of the study: One year post-transplant, T-cell counts and diversity were largely derived from T cells produced anew.

As for this clonotype: Antigen specificity is unknown.

The CDR3 is 14 amino acids. V gave up 8 bases and J gave up 6 bases, with 17 bases separating them. The clonotype comes from a boy under two years old who had a stem cell transplant for SCID, so the T cells may come from the graft donor. The V and J genes are TRBV12-3 or TRBV12-4 and TRBJ2-1; D remains unclear. The specimen comprised PBMCs, mostly from graft donor cells, sampled 360 days after TCRalphabeta/CD19-depleted stem cell transplant. The CDR3 DNA sequence: TGTGCCAGCGTACCCCTCGACTGGGCCAATGAGCAGTTCTTC. Protein: CASVPLDWANEQFF.